This T cell receptor (beta chain) originates from a study of T cell responses to AZD1222 COVID-19 vaccine. The study's findings and limits: Donors skewed white British and female; clonal diversity was possibly underestimated. With dominance at 160-218 and 743-854, vaccine-associated CD4 TCRs spanned spike.

Losses at the gene ends were 1 base for V and 10 bases for J; bases not matched to a gene: 7. The germline V gene encodes CDR1 MGHRA and CDR2 YSYEKL. CDR3 size: 15 residues. Profiled with immunoSEQ multiplex PCR; TCRdb holds only in-frame clones, not every one. There are about 150,000 clones in the sample; around nine tenths occur only once, and 3.2% lies in the top ten. About this clone: Its target is not known.

The starting material was peripheral blood, obtained 28 days after the second AZD1222 dose. This clonotype was sampled from an adult who received the AZD1222 COVID-19 vaccine. The V gene is TRBV4-1, the J gene TRBJ1-6, with 7 bases that match TRBD1. The CDR3 protein is CASSQGQGLMSPLHF. CDR3 nucleotide sequence: TGCGCCAGCAGCCAAGGACAGGGTTTAATGTCACCCCTCCACTTT.